The rows below give T cell receptor beta chains drawn from one sample of a study of T-cell reconstitution after alpha-beta-depleted transplantation in children. TCRdb passed the PCR reads through MiXCR, listing each CDR3 protein once. Of 15,000 or so distinct CDR3 sequences listed, just over 5% were seen once; the top ten hold just under 7%. This specimen consisted of PBMCs, obtained before TCRalphabeta/CD19-depleted stem cell transplant. These receptors were collected from a boy between 10 and 17 years old with acute lymphoblastic leukemia, due to receive a stem cell transplant. Both conserved end residues are part of each CDR3. A D gene is named only where the DNA matches it firmly. A row's size may be missing; if present it is once, few, many or a size class.

D gene	clone size	J gene	V gene	CDR3 protein	CDR3 DNA
TRBD2	many	TRBJ2-2	TRBV28	CASSSYRGGVLGELFF	TGTGCCAGCAGCTCCTACCGGGGGGGCGTCTTAGGGGAGCTGTTTTTT
-	many	TRBJ2-5	TRBV4-1	CASSQVTEFPTETQYF	TGCGCCAGCAGCCAAGTAACTGAGTTCCCTACGGAGACCCAGTACTTC
TRBD1	many	TRBJ1-3	TRBV29-1	CSVATGTGANTIYF	TGCAGCGTTGCCACCGGGACAGGGGCAAACACCATATATTTT
-	many	TRBJ2-2	TRBV18	CASSLPETNTGELFF	TGTGCCAGCTCACTTCCGGAAACGAACACCGGGGAGCTGTTTTTT
TRBD1	many	TRBJ2-7	TRBV19	CASGQGAHEQYF	TGTGCCAGCGGACAGGGGGCGCACGAGCAGTACTTC
-	many	TRBJ2-1	TRBV9	CASSVLSSSYNEQFF	TGTGCCAGCAGCGTATTGAGTAGTTCCTACAATGAGCAGTTCTTC
TRBD2	many	TRBJ2-1	TRBV12-3/TRBV12-4	CASFRGGGSWANEQFF	TGTGCCAGCTTCCGGGGCGGCGGGAGTTGGGCCAATGAGCAGTTCTTC
TRBD1	few	TRBJ1-5	TRBV30	CAWSVVSDRQPQHF	TGTGCCTGGAGTGTAGTTTCGGACAGGCAGCCCCAGCATTTT
-	many	TRBJ1-1	TRBV12-3/TRBV12-4	CASSQRSGQGTEAFF	TGTGCCAGCAGCCAGAGGAGTGGTCAGGGGACTGAAGCTTTCTTT
-	-	TRBJ2-7	TRBV4-1	CASSQGGQSSYEQYF	TGCGCCAGCAGCCAAGGGGGGCAAAGCTCCTACGAGCAGTACTTC
-	many	TRBJ2-5	TRBV7-8	CASSSGPPGTQYF	TGTGCCAGCAGCTCGGGCCCACCAGGGACCCAGTACTTC
-	many	TRBJ2-1	TRBV5-1	CASSQSEEEFF	TGCGCCAGCAGCCAAAGCGAGGAGGAGTTCTTC
-	many	TRBJ2-1	TRBV11-3	CASSLSGTLQFF	TGTGCCAGCAGCTTGTCAGGGACCTTGCAGTTCTTC
-	many	TRBJ2-7	TRBV4-3	CASSQGTGRSYEQYF	TGCGCCAGCAGCCAAGGGACCGGACGATCCTACGAGCAGTACTTC
-	few	TRBJ2-7	TRBV5-4	CASSLGLTPYEQYF	TGTGCCAGCAGCTTAGGACTAACCCCCTACGAGCAGTACTTC
-	many	TRBJ2-7	TRBV5-1	CASSYLQGSEQYF	TGCGCCAGCAGCTATTTGCAGGGAAGCGAGCAGTACTTC
-	many	TRBJ2-1	TRBV14	CASSQETLQGLPYNEQFF	TGTGCCAGCAGCCAAGAAACCCTACAGGGCCTCCCCTACAATGAGCAGTTCTTC
-	many	TRBJ2-3	TRBV30	CACGREDTQYF	TGTGCCTGCGGCAGGGAAGATACGCAGTATTTT
-	many	TRBJ1-5	TRBV27	CASSLGGGLLSNQPQHF	TGTGCCAGCAGTTTAGGTGGAGGGCTCTTGAGCAATCAGCCCCAGCATTTT
-	medium-sized	TRBJ2-3	TRBV3-1	CASSQVTTSTDTQYF	TGTGCCAGCAGCCAAGTGACCACCTCCACAGATACGCAGTATTTT
TRBD2	many	TRBJ2-7	TRBV20-1	CSASYSGRGDEQYF	TGCAGTGCTAGTTACAGCGGGAGGGGCGACGAGCAGTACTTC
-	many	TRBJ1-1	TRBV28	CASSLARTEAFF	TGTGCCAGCAGTTTGGCTAGGACTGAAGCTTTCTTT
TRBD1	many	TRBJ2-5	TRBV4-3	CASSQEGPRGSETQYF	TGCGCCAGCAGCCAAGAGGGACCCAGGGGGTCGGAGACCCAGTACTTC
-	many	TRBJ2-1	TRBV10-3	CAISVSNEQFF	TGTGCCATCAGTGTATCCAATGAGCAGTTCTTC
-	many	TRBJ2-5	TRBV2	CASSELSHRETQYF	TGTGCCAGCAGTGAATTATCCCATCGGGAGACCCAGTACTTC
TRBD2	-	TRBJ2-1	TRBV4-1	CASSQDGSAGGPRYNEQFF	TGCGCCAGCAGCCAAGATGGATCGGCGGGGGGGCCGCGTTACAATGAGCAGTTCTTC
-	medium-sized	TRBJ2-2	TRBV15	CATSRGVAVGRAGELFF	TGTGCCACCAGCAGAGGGGTAGCGGTAGGACGAGCCGGGGAGCTGTTTTTT
TRBD2	few	TRBJ2-1	TRBV6-1	CASSEGLAGYEQFF	TGTGCCAGCAGTGAAGGGCTAGCGGGATATGAGCAGTTCTTC
-	many	TRBJ2-5	TRBV7-9	CASSGPQGLETQYF	TGTGCCAGCAGCGGACCTCAGGGGCTCGAGACCCAGTACTTC
-	many	TRBJ2-1	TRBV6-2/TRBV6-3	CASSYERGSNEQFF	TGTGCCAGCAGTTACGAGAGAGGGAGCAATGAGCAGTTCTTC
-	many	TRBJ1-1	TRBV7-2	CASSSTPENTEAFF	TGTGCCAGCAGCTCAACCCCAGAGAACACTGAAGCTTTCTTT
TRBD1	many	TRBJ1-1	TRBV28	CASRGQDLDGEAFF	TGTGCCAGCAGGGGACAGGACTTGGATGGTGAAGCTTTCTTT
TRBD1	many	TRBJ2-7	TRBV6-1	CASSVQGARYEQYF	TGTGCCAGCAGTGTACAGGGGGCAAGGTACGAGCAGTACTTC
-	many	TRBJ1-5	TRBV7-8	CASSYNVYSNQPQHF	TGTGCCAGCAGCTACAACGTCTATAGCAATCAGCCCCAGCATTTT
-	many	TRBJ1-2	TRBV4-3	CASSQDNRDLYGYTF	TGCGCCAGCAGCCAAGATAATCGGGATCTCTATGGCTACACCTTC
TRBD2	many	TRBJ2-7	TRBV7-3	CASSPAGLDEQYF	TGTGCCAGCAGCCCAGCGGGATTAGACGAGCAGTACTTC
-	many	TRBJ2-1	TRBV11-2	CASSFDSFWNEQFF	TGTGCCAGCAGTTTTGACAGCTTCTGGAATGAGCAGTTCTTC
-	many	TRBJ2-1	TRBV3-1	CASSQAGYNEQFF	TGTGCCAGCAGCCAAGCAGGGTACAATGAGCAGTTCTTC
TRBD1	many	TRBJ1-1	TRBV9	CASSPWDRATEAFF	TGTGCCAGCAGCCCTTGGGACAGGGCCACTGAAGCTTTCTTT
TRBD1	many	TRBJ2-2	TRBV6-2/TRBV6-3	CASTTARGQGAGELFF	TGTGCCAGCACCACGGCCCGGGGACAGGGAGCCGGGGAGCTGTTTTTT
-	many	TRBJ1-5	TRBV7-2	CASSLRGNQPQHF	TGTGCCAGCAGCTTGAGAGGCAATCAGCCCCAGCATTTT
TRBD2	medium-sized	TRBJ2-1	TRBV24-1	CATSDWREAHEQFF	TGTGCCACCAGTGATTGGCGGGAGGCCCATGAGCAGTTCTTC
-	many	TRBJ2-7	TRBV7-9	CASSPRGSHEQYF	TGTGCCAGCAGCCCCCGGGGGTCCCACGAGCAGTACTTC
-	many	TRBJ2-2	TRBV6-5	CASRLTTANTGELFF	TGTGCCAGCAGGTTAACGACAGCGAACACCGGGGAGCTGTTTTTT
-	many	TRBJ2-5	TRBV5-5	CASSWGRRYWEETQYF	TGTGCCAGCAGCTGGGGCAGGAGATATTGGGAAGAGACCCAGTACTTC
TRBD2	many	TRBJ2-3	TRBV4-2	CASSTGMREGRVDTQYF	TGTGCCAGCAGCACCGGGATGCGGGAGGGCCGTGTAGATACGCAGTATTTT
-	many	TRBJ1-5	TRBV5-1	CASSFDSLNQPQHF	TGCGCCAGCAGCTTTGACAGCCTCAATCAGCCCCAGCATTTT
-	-	TRBJ2-2	TRBV7-6	CASSLPAGAPSGGELFF	TGTGCCAGCAGCTTACCAGCCGGGGCGCCCTCGGGCGGGGAGCTGTTTTTT
-	many	TRBJ2-7	TRBV4-3	CASSQIQGVELSF	TGCGCCAGCAGCCAAATTCAGGGAGTTGAACTGTCCTTC
-	medium-sized	TRBJ1-4	TRBV12-3/TRBV12-4	CASSSGKANEKLFF	TGTGCCAGCAGTTCAGGGAAGGCTAATGAAAAACTGTTTTTT